These 30 T cell receptor beta chains share one sample of origin, sequenced in a study of blood T cell repertoires in COVID-19. Method: immunoSEQ multiplex PCR; TCRdb's copy keeps in-frame clones and lacks some. The sample has more than 300,000 clones; almost 90% are singletons. Sequencing was done on a sample of peripheral blood. These TCRs come from a middle-aged woman with COVID-19, enrolled during active disease.

V is TRBV28 and J is TRBJ2-5; TRBD2 aligns across 9 bases. Germline values: CDR1 MDHEN, CDR2 SYDVKM. CDR3 length: 12 amino acids. J lost 9 bases, V lost 4 bases, and 3 bases had no gene match. In nucleotides, the CDR3 is TGTGCCAGCAGTTCAGGCGGGAGGGCCCAGTACTTC. Its protein is CASSSGGRAQYF.

This clone was observed a single time. This chain links TRBV9 with TRBJ2-5, with D possibly being TRBD2 (6 bases). Germline V gene sequence: CDR1 SGDLS, CDR2 YYNGEE. This CDR3 region has 14 residues. V lost 4 bases and J lost 8, with 18 bases in between. The DNA of the CDR3 is TGTGCCAGCAGCCCCCGGGTAGTGGGGGGAACCCAGTACTTC. This encodes CASSPRVVGGTQYF.

The V call is TRBV6-4, the J call TRBJ2-2, with 8 bases lining up with TRBD1. With 5 bases clipped from V and 6 bases from J, the junction kept 5 bases outside the gene matches. The V gene's germline CDR1 is MRHNA and CDR2 SNTAGT. CDR3 length: 14 residues. Here the CDR3 DNA reads TGTGCCAGCAGTTCGGACAGGGAACCCGGGGAGCTGTTTTTT. This codes for CASSSDREPGELFF.

The chain is built from TRBV27 and TRBJ1-4; perhaps TRBD1 as D (6 bases). CDR3 length equals 15 residues. CDR1 is MNHEY, CDR2 SMNVEV, per germline (reference sequence). With 6 bases removed from V and 5 bases from J, the gap between germline ends came to 16 bases. CDR3 loop: CASSFTEQGNEKLFF. DNA for the CDR3: TGTGCCAGCAGCTTTACTGAGCAGGGGAATGAAAAACTGTTTTTT.

This chain's CDR3 is CASRPDRGNIQYF. The CDR3 bases are TGTGCCAGCAGACCGGACAGGGGAAACATTCAGTACTTC. The gene calls are TRBV12-3 or TRBV12-4 and TRBJ2-4; 9 bases align to TRBD1. The V segment lost 6 bases and the J segment 6 bases; nucleotides outside the gene matches: 3. The CDR3 is 13 amino acids.

The chain joins TRBV7-2 to TRBJ1-1; 10 nucleotides line up with TRBD1. This CDR3 contains 12 residues. The germline V gene has CDR1 SGHTA and CDR2 FQGNSA. J lost 10 bases, V lost 5 bases, and 4 bases had no gene match. CDR3 region: CASSGRDRGAFF. The CDR3 region has the DNA TGTGCCAGCAGCGGCCGGGACAGGGGAGCTTTCTTT.

This clone has just a few counts. The chain employs TRBV28 and TRBJ1-1; D is uncertain. The CDR3 runs to 13 residues. The germline CDR1 and CDR2 sequences are MDHEN and SYDVKM. V shed 5 bases and J shed 0 bases, with 7 bases lying between them. The CDR3 loop is CASSPTLNTEAFF. As DNA, the CDR3 is TGTGCCAGCAGTCCTACGTTGAACACTGAAGCTTTCTTT.

The V call is TRBV7-9, the J call TRBJ1-2, with D possibly TRBD1 on 5 matching bases. The CDR3 has 14 residues. Germline CDR1 and CDR2: SEHNR and FQNEAQ (reference sequence). V dropped 5 bases and J dropped 5 bases, with 15 bases sitting between them. CDR3 bases: TGTGCCAGCAGCCTCGGGACTCCAGCTTATGGCTACACCTTC. It specifies CASSLGTPAYGYTF.

This clone has a single count. The gene calls are TRBV12-5 and TRBJ2-1; perhaps TRBD2 as D (5 bases). Germline CDR1 is LGHNT and CDR2 is FRNRAP. CDR3 length: 14 amino acids. V lost 6 bases, J lost 8 bases, and 17 bases lay in between. CDR3 amino acids: CASGYGLGLDEQFF. CDR3 DNA: TGTGCTAGTGGCTACGGACTGGGTTTGGATGAGCAGTTCTTC.

The chain uses TRBV18 and TRBJ1-6; 7 nucleotides align to TRBD1. V shed 2 bases and J 0 bases; nucleotides not matched to a gene: 4. Looked up from germline, CDR1 is KGHSH and CDR2 is LQKENI. CDR3 length: 17 residues. CDR3 sequence: CASSPDAGGSYNSPLHF. In nucleotides, the CDR3 is TGTGCCAGCTCACCAGACGCAGGGGGCTCCTATAATTCACCCCTCCACTTT.

The rearrangement joins TRBV2 to TRBJ2-7; TRBD1 aligns across 7 bases. Germline CDR1 is SNHLY and CDR2 is FYNNEI. After removal of 6 bases from V and 3 bases from J, the junction contained 5 bases not matched to a gene. The CDR3 length is 13 residues. The CDR3: CASRGDSLYEQYF. CDR3 sequence (DNA): TGTGCCAGCAGGGGGGACAGCCTCTACGAGCAGTACTTC. The full variable domain, completed using reference TRBV2 and TRBJ2-7, is EPEVTQTPSHQVTQMGQEVILRCVPISNHLYFYWYRQILGQKVEFLVSFYNNEISEKSEIFDDQFSVERPDGSNFTLKIRSTKLEDSAMYFCASRGDSLYEQYFGPGTRLTVT.

The chain has TRBV24-1 and TRBJ1-2; a possible D gene is TRBD1 (6 bases). The V gene's germline CDR1 is KGHDR and CDR2 SFDVKD. Deletions cut 6 bases from V and 1 base from J, with 14 bases between. The CDR3 spans 15 residues. CDR3 protein: CATSSPSGDNYGYTF. The CDR3 region has the DNA TGTGCCACCAGTAGTCCGTCAGGGGATAACTATGGCTACACCTTC.

The gene calls are TRBV5-4 and TRBJ2-3; maybe TRBD2 (5 bases). Germline V gene sequence: CDR1 SGHNT, CDR2 YYREEE (reference sequence). V lost 0 bases, J lost 8 bases, and 13 bases lay in between. CDR3 length: 14 residues. The CDR3 nucleotides are TGTGCCAGCAGCTTGGTGGAGGTCCCCTTTACGCAGTATTTT. Residues: CASSLVEVPFTQYF.

The chain has TRBV7-8 and TRBJ2-7; 8 positions match TRBD1. Germline CDR1 SGHVS, CDR2 FQNEAQ. The CDR3 is 15 amino acids. Trimming took 5 bases from V and 5 from J; bases not matched to a gene: 11. CDR3 coding DNA: TGTGCCAGCAGCGCCCTGGGTGGACAGGGCAACGAGCAGTACTTC. It specifies CASSALGGQGNEQYF.

The V and J genes are TRBV30 and TRBJ1-4; D ambiguous. This CDR3 region has 16 residues. Trimming took 7 bases from V and 0 from J, leaving 18 bases between them. Looked up from germline, CDR1 is GTSNPN and CDR2 is SVGIG (reference sequence). The DNA for the CDR3 is TGTGCCTCTAGGAGCCGAGGGTGGGCAACTAATGAAAAACTGTTTTTT. As protein: CASRSRGWATNEKLFF.

The chain is built from TRBV7-9 and TRBJ1-3; 7 bases map to TRBD1. From germline, CDR1 is SEHNR and CDR2 FQNEAQ (reference sequence). The CDR3 has 17 residues. J gave up 0 bases and V 2 bases, and 7 bases lay outside the gene matches. In DNA, the CDR3 is TGTGCCAGCAGCTTAAAATTCCGGGACAGCTCTGGAAACACCATATATTTT. It translates to CASSLKFRDSSGNTIYF. Based on the CDR3 plus reference TRBV7-9 and TRBJ1-3, the full variable domain is DTGVSQNPRHKITKRGQNVTFRCDPISEHNRLYWYRQTLGQGPEFLTYFQNEAQLEKSRLLSDRFSAERPKGSFSTLEIQRTEQGDSAMYLCASSLKFRDSSGNTIYFGEGSWLTVV.

The rearrangement uses TRBV6-1 and TRBJ1-2; maybe TRBD1 (5 bases). The CDR3 consists of 19 residues. Trimming stripped 4 bases from V and 8 bases from J, with 32 bases between. The germline CDR1 and CDR2 sequences are MNHNS and SASEGT. The CDR3 sequence is CASSVPDLRTDGGYWGYTF. The CDR3 DNA reads TGTGCCAGCAGTGTACCCGACCTCCGGACGGACGGGGGGTATTGGGGCTACACCTTC.

The sample holds a few counts of this clone. V usage is TRBV4-2 and J usage is TRBJ1-5; 9 bases map to TRBD1. The CDR3 length is 16 residues. Germline V CDR1 and CDR2: LGHNA, YNFKEQ. With 3 bases clipped from V and 6 bases from J, the junction kept 9 bases outside the gene matches. CDR3 nucleotide sequence: TGTGCCAGCAGCCAGTATAAGACAGGGGGGACTCAGCCCCAGCATTTT. Its protein is CASSQYKTGGTQPQHF.

The chain uses TRBV18 and TRBJ1-2; D is uncertain. The CDR3 contains 14 residues. The germline V gene has CDR1 KGHSH and CDR2 LQKENI. The ends were cut back, 8 bases at V and 5 bases at J, with 18 bases in the middle. The CDR3 loop is CASLSTGVIYGYTF. DNA of the CDR3: TGTGCCAGCCTGTCGACGGGAGTGATATATGGCTACACCTTC. The full variable domain, completed using reference TRBV18 and TRBJ1-2, is NAGVMQNPRHLVRRRGQEARLRCSPMKGHSHVYWYRQLPEEGLKFMVYLQKENIIDESGMPKERFSAEFPKEGPSILRIQQVVRGDSAAYFCASLSTGVIYGYTFGSGTRLTVV.

This clone came up a few times. The CDR3 nucleotides are TGCGCCAGCAGCAGGGGTGAGGGGGCGGCCTACGAGCAGTACTTC. Encoded protein: CASSRGEGAAYEQYF. This chain connects TRBV4-1 to TRBJ2-7, with TRBD1 identical over 7 bases. This CDR3 is 15 amino acids long. V shed 5 bases, J shed 2 bases, and the junction held 9 bases outside the gene matches. Looked up from germline, CDR1 is MGHRA and CDR2 is YSYEKL.

The V gene is TRBV5-1, the J gene TRBJ2-5, with D possibly matching TRBD2 (7 bases). CDR1 SGHRS and CDR2 YFSETQ come from the germline V gene. The CDR3 contains 16 residues. V dropped 7 bases and J dropped 1 base, with 20 bases sitting between them. CDR3 protein: CASGLGGSILQETQYF. CDR3 nucleotide sequence: TGCGCCAGCGGACTAGGGGGGTCGATACTCCAAGAGACCCAGTACTTC. Looking up the rest from reference TRBV5-1 and TRBJ2-5 gives the full variable domain: KAGVTQTPRYLIKTRGQQVTLSCSPISGHRSVSWYQQTPGQGLQFLFEYFSETQRNKGNFPGRFSGRQFSNSRSEMNVSTLELGDSALYLCASGLGGSILQETQYFGPGTRLLVL.

The chain employs TRBV24-1 and TRBJ1-6; 9 bases map to TRBD1. This CDR3 is built from 14 residues. The germline gives CDR1 KGHDR, CDR2 SFDVKD. V was pared by 9 bases and J by 8 bases, with 7 bases of the junction left unmatched. This CDR3 is CATSDRGFDSPLHF. CDR3 nucleotides: TGTGCCACCTCCGACAGGGGGTTTGATTCACCCCTCCACTTT.

The rearrangement joins TRBV7-2 to TRBJ2-3; 12 nucleotides match TRBD2. The CDR3 contains 17 residues. After removal of 0 bases from V and 2 bases from J, the junction contained 3 bases not matched to a gene. Germline loops: CDR1 SGHTA, CDR2 FQGNSA. DNA for the CDR3: TGTGCCAGCAGCTTAGCCACTAGCGGGAGGTTCACAGATACGCAGTATTTT. The encoded protein is CASSLATSGRFTDTQYF.

The rearrangement links TRBV7-2 to TRBJ2-1; D is uncertain. V lost 5 bases and J lost 9, with 14 bases in between. The V gene's germline CDR1 is SGHTA and CDR2 FQGNSA. CDR3 length equals 13 residues. CDR3 nucleotides: TGTGCCAGCAGCCCCCTGGCGGCACTTGAGCAGTTCTTC. Amino acids: CASSPLAALEQFF.

CDR3 DNA: TGTGCCAGCAGTTACTCGGAGGGGGCCTCTAATTCACCCCTCCACTTT. Protein product: CASSYSEGASNSPLHF. This chain joins TRBV6-2 or TRBV6-3 and TRBJ1-6, with TRBD1 identical over 7 bases. This CDR3 has 16 amino acids. CDR1 and CDR2 from the germline V gene are MNHEY and SVGEGT. The V segment lost 0 bases and the J segment 6 bases; nucleotides outside the gene matches: 5.

The chain combines TRBV27 with TRBJ2-3, with TRBD2 identical over 13 bases. CDR3 size: 20 residues. Trimming removed 1 base from V and 0 bases from J; junction bases left unmatched: 10. The germline CDR1 and CDR2 sequences are MNHEY and SMNVEV (reference sequence). The CDR3 DNA sequence: TGTGCCAGCAGTTTATTAGGACTAGCGGGAGTGTCTCCTAGCACAGATACGCAGTATTTT. Its translation is CASSLLGLAGVSPSTDTQYF.

The CDR3 protein is CASSREGGDEKLFF. CDR3 DNA sequence: TGCGCCAGCAGCCGGGAGGGGGGAGATGAAAAACTGTTTTTT. The chain couples TRBV5-1 to TRBJ1-4, with a tentative D call TRBD1 (6 bases). Germline lookup yields CDR1 SGHRS and CDR2 YFSETQ. The CDR3 runs 14 residues. Trimming cost V 4 bases and J 6 bases, with 13 bases left between them.

The chain uses TRBV7-9 and TRBJ2-5, with 8 bases fitting TRBD1. V lost 5 bases to trimming and J lost 5 bases; unmatched junction nucleotides: 4. The CDR3 length is 13 residues. Germline values: CDR1 SEHNR, CDR2 FQNEAQ (reference sequence). CDR3 nucleotide sequence: TGTGCCAGCAGCGCAGGGGGCGGTGAGACCCAGTACTTC. Protein product: CASSAGGGETQYF.

The chain joins TRBV5-1 to TRBJ1-1; D might be TRBD1 (6 bases). Germline loops: CDR1 SGHRS, CDR2 YFSETQ. This CDR3 contains 14 residues. V dropped 4 bases and J dropped 1 base, with 11 bases sitting between them. The CDR3 DNA reads as TGCGCCAGCAGCCGGGGACAACCGAACACTGAAGCTTTCTTT. Amino acid sequence: CASSRGQPNTEAFF.

The rearrangement joins TRBV6-5 to TRBJ2-7, with 8 bases lining up with TRBD1. V was clipped by 5 bases and J by 4 bases; unmatched bases: 7. Germline V gives CDR1 MNHEY, CDR2 SVGAGI. The CDR3 length is 14 residues. This CDR3 reads CASSTRDRSYEQYF. The CDR3 bases are TGTGCCAGCAGTACCCGGGACAGGTCTTACGAGCAGTACTTC.